This TCR beta chain was documented in a study of cytomegalovirus exposure and HLA in healthy donors. Broader study findings: Over 150 TCR beta chains were listed as cytomegalovirus-associated.

Points on this clone: Antigen specificity is unknown.

The assay was immunoSEQ multiplex PCR, and TCRdb's table has in-frame clones only and misses some. The sample includes over 150,000 clones, about 96% of them seen just once. These donors were members of the 120-subject validation cohort, a group separate from the roughly 670-subject first cohort. Losses at the gene ends were 5 bases for V and 7 bases for J; bases not matched to a gene: 8. This CDR3 spans 14 amino acids. Germline V gene lookup returns CDR1 MNHEY and CDR2 SVGAGI. The rearrangement links TRBV6-5 to TRBJ1-1; 9 positions match TRBD1. The receptor was derived from a woman aged 18 to 35 in good health and CMV-seronegative. The sample comprised PBMCs. CDR3 coding DNA: TGTGCCAGCAGTCGGGACAGGGCCCGAGGTGAAGCTTTCTTT. It is translated as CASSRDRARGEAFF.